The entry below gives a single T cell receptor (beta chain) sequence along with its context. This entry comes from a study of blood T cell repertoires in COVID-19. Background on the study: Acute and convalescent COVID-19 specimens originated in the United States, Italy and Spain. T cells, B-cell-depleted T cells, or PBMCs supplied cDNA or gDNA.

The V end lost 5 bases, the J end lost 10 bases, and 17 bases lay between the germline ends. Germline CDR1 SGHVS, CDR2 FNYEAQ. CDR3 length equals 13 residues. Methods used by the authors: Counts of nucleated cells, estimated from reference gene primer amplification, were obtained. Profiling relied on immunoSEQ multiplex PCR, and the TCRdb table lists in-frame clones only, not all of them. From that table come the V and J calls and clone size; the DNA was used to work out D and trimming. This table holds more than 70,000 clones, 90% found once. The source material was peripheral blood. The TCR comes from a woman aged 18-35 years with acute or convalescent COVID-19. V is TRBV7-6 and J is TRBJ1-1; D possibly corresponds to TRBD1 (6 bases). CDR3 bases: TGTGCCAGCAGCCCAGGAGGACAGAGAGGAGCTTTCTTT. Amino acid sequence: CASSPGGQRGAFF. Full variable domain (missing parts from reference TRBV7-6 and TRBJ1-1): GAGVSQSPRYKVTKRGQDVALRCDPISGHVSLYWYRQALGQGPEFLTYFNYEAQQDKSGLPNDRFSAERPEGSISTLTIQRTEQRDSAMYRCASSPGGQRGAFFGQGTRLTVV.